This entry describes one T cell receptor (beta chain). Clones were sequenced by immunoSEQ multiplex PCR, and TCRdb holds only the in-frame ones, with some missing. The data show some 150,000 clones, around 86% seen once. Unmatched junction bases numbered 17, after V lost 1 base and J lost 7 bases. The CDR3 sequence is 18 residues long. Germline CDR1 reads LGHDT; CDR2 reads YNNKEL (reference sequence). The record originates from a study of blood T cell repertoires in COVID-19. The V and J genes are TRBV3-1 (or the pseudogene TRBV3-2) and TRBJ1-2; 8 bases align to TRBD1. What was sequenced was peripheral blood. The sequence derives from a man aged 50-60 years who had recovered from COVID-19. CDR3 protein: CASSQVIRTGFTESGYTF. CDR3 sequence (DNA): TGTGCCAGCAGCCAAGTGATCAGGACAGGGTTTACGGAGAGTGGCTACACCTTC.